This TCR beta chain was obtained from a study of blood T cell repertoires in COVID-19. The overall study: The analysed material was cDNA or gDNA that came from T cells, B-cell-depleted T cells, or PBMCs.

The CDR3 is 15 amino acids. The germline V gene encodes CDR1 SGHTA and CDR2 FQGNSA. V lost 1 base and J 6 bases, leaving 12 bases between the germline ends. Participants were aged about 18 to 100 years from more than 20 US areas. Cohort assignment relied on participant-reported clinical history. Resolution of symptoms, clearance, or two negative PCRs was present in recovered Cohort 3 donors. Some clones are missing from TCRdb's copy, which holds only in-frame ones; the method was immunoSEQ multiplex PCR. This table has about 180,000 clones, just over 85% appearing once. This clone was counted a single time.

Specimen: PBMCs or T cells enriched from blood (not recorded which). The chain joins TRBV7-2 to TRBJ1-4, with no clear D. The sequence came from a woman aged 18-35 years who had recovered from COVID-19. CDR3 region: CASSLVWGADEKLFF. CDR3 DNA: TGTGCCAGCAGCTTAGTATGGGGAGCGGATGAAAAACTGTTTTTT.